The rows below give T cell receptor beta chains drawn from one sample of a study of cytomegalovirus exposure and HLA in healthy donors. Only in-frame clones appear in the TCRdb table, and some are missing; sequencing was by immunoSEQ multiplex PCR. In the table there are 130,000 or so clones, about two thirds of which are singletons. Sequencing was performed on PBMCs. These receptors were taken from a woman between 40 and 50 years old in good health and CMV-seronegative. Each CDR3 is given with its conserved first and last residue. Fields, in order: J gene, V gene, D gene, clone size, CDR3 protein, CDR3 DNA. A D gene is named only where the DNA matches it firmly. Size is omitted from some rows. Given values are once, few, many or a class for expanded clones.

>TRBJ2-1|TRBV18|TRBD1|few
CASSRQGAGEQFF
TGTGCCAGCTCACGACAGGGGGCAGGGGAGCAGTTCTTC
>TRBJ1-3|TRBV29-1|.|few
CSGLAVSGNTIYF
TGCAGCGGCCTAGCGGTCTCTGGAAACACCATATATTTT
>TRBJ1-2|TRBV30|.|.
CAWSVKGGSGYTF
TGTGCCTGGAGTGTAAAGGGGGGGTCTGGCTACACCTTC
>TRBJ2-1|TRBV2|TRBD1|.
CASSEQMAGGFNEQFF
TGTGCCAGCAGTGAACAGATGGCAGGGGGCTTCAATGAGCAGTTCTTC
>TRBJ2-1|TRBV19|TRBD2|.
CASSISGGARNEQFF
TGTGCCAGTAGCATAAGCGGGGGGGCCCGCAATGAGCAGTTCTTC
>TRBJ1-1|TRBV10-3|TRBD1|few
CAISETGTTGTEAFF
TGTGCCATCAGCGAGACAGGGACGACAGGCACTGAAGCTTTCTTT
>TRBJ1-4|TRBV21-1|.|.
CASIDDRGGEKLFF
TGTGCCAGCATCGACGACAGGGGTGGTGAAAAACTGTTTTTT
>TRBJ1-1|TRBV5-1|TRBD1|once
CASSGQGLDPEAFF
TGCGCCAGCAGCGGACAGGGGTTGGACCCTGAAGCTTTCTTT
>TRBJ2-3|TRBV11-2|.|.
CASSLEGTRDTQYF
TGTGCCAGCAGCTTAGAGGGTACCAGGGATACGCAGTATTTT
>TRBJ1-1|TRBV4-3|.|.
CASSPRLHEAGNTEAFF
TGCGCCAGCAGCCCTCGCCTCCACGAGGCGGGGAACACTGAAGCTTTCTTT
>TRBJ2-1|TRBV9|.|few
CASSLPSSYNEQFF
TGTGCCAGCAGCCTCCCGAGCTCCTACAATGAGCAGTTCTTC
>TRBJ2-7|TRBV7-2|TRBD1|.
CASSSTGQGGVYEQYF
TGTGCCAGCAGCTCAACAGGACAGGGCGGGGTGTACGAGCAGTACTTC
>TRBJ1-2|TRBV6-6|.|.
CASSSRSYGYTF
TGTGCCAGCAGTAGCAGGTCCTATGGCTACACCTTC
>TRBJ2-1|TRBV5-1|.|.
CASSLGGHDNEQFF
TGCGCCAGCAGCCTGGGAGGACACGACAATGAGCAGTTCTTC
>TRBJ1-4|TRBV5-8|.|.
CASSSGRGPATNEKLFF
TGTGCCAGCAGCTCCGGCAGGGGACCTGCAACTAATGAAAAACTGTTTTTT
>TRBJ2-2|TRBV6-6|.|once
CASSPRRDTGELFF
TGTGCCAGCAGTCCCCGCCGGGACACCGGGGAGCTGTTTTTT
>TRBJ1-1|TRBV6-4|TRBD1|.
CASSDTAGTGGSEAFF
TGTGCCAGCAGTGACACAGCCGGGACAGGGGGCTCTGAAGCTTTCTTT
>TRBJ2-4|TRBV5-4|TRBD1|.
CASSSTGALIQYF
TGTGCCAGCAGCAGCACAGGGGCCCTCATTCAGTACTTC
>TRBJ2-3|TRBV7-3|TRBD2|.
CASSLTTRAGTDTQYF
TGTGCCAGCAGCTTAACGACCCGAGCGGGGACAGATACGCAGTATTTT
>TRBJ2-5|TRBV7-2|TRBD1|.
CASSPRGQVETQYF
TGTGCCAGCAGCCCTAGGGGGCAGGTAGAGACCCAGTACTTC
>TRBJ1-6|TRBV4-3|.|.
CASSRVGLIYNSPLHF
TGCGCCAGCAGCCGAGTCGGACTGATCTATAATTCACCCCTCCACTTT
>TRBJ2-5|TRBV5-6|.|.
CASSLGRGYRETQYF
TGTGCCAGCAGCCTAGGAAGAGGGTATAGAGAGACCCAGTACTTC